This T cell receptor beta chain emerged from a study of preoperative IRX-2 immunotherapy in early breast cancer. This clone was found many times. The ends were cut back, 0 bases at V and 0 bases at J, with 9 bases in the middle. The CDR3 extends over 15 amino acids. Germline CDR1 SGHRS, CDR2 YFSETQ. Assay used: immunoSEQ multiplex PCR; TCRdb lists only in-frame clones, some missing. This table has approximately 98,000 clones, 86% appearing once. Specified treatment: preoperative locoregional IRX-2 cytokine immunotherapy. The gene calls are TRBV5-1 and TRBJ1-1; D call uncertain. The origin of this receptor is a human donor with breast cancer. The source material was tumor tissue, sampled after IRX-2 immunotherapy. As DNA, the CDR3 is TGCGCCAGCAGCTTGGGGGATTTCATGAACACTGAAGCTTTCTTT. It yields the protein CASSLGDFMNTEAFF.